This is a list of T cell receptor beta chains from one sample in a study of Ad26.COV2.S vaccination and SARS-CoV-2 variants. The data were produced by immunoSEQ multiplex PCR, yet TCRdb's version contains in-frame clones alone and is incomplete. The sample has about 400,000 clones, 89% seen once. The material was peripheral blood, obtained in a trial of Ad26.COV2.S vaccine versus placebo. These receptor sequences come from a person between 18 and 65 years old who received the Ad26.COV2.S COVID-19 vaccine or a placebo. The CDR3 runs from the conserved cysteine through the conserved F or W. The order of the fields is clone size, J gene, D gene, V gene, CDR3 DNA, CDR3 protein. The D gene is left open where the match is weak. Rows may omit the clone size; those that give it use once, few, many or a size class.

-,TRBJ2-5,-,TRBV9,TGTGCCAGCAGCGTAGAGGCTAGGGGAGAGACCCAGTACTTC,CASSVEARGETQYF
-,TRBJ2-7,-,TRBV5-8,TGTGCCAGCAGCCCCGGGCCGAACTCCTACGAGCAGTACTTC,CASSPGPNSYEQYF
once,TRBJ2-5,TRBD2,TRBV28,TGTGCCAGCAGTTTTTCGTCGACTAGCGACCAAGAGACCCAGTACTTC,CASSFSSTSDQETQYF
once,TRBJ2-3,TRBD2,TRBV9,TGTGCCAGCAGCGTAGTAGAAGGGTTTAGCGGGGCAACAGATACGCAGTATTTT,CASSVVEGFSGATDTQYF
-,TRBJ2-1,TRBD2,TRBV5-6,TGTGCCAGCGGGTTAGTCAGCGGGAATTTGGGGGATGAGCAGTTCTTC,CASGLVSGNLGDEQFF
-,TRBJ1-1,-,TRBV19,TGTGCCAGTAGTATCAACAGGGCTGCTTTCTTT,CASSINRAAFF
-,TRBJ2-6,-,TRBV11-2,TGTGCCAGCAGCTTAACCCCCCAGGGCCTCTCTGGGGCCAACGTCCTGACTTTC,CASSLTPQGLSGANVLTF
-,TRBJ1-3,-,TRBV2,TGTGCCAGCACTAGAACAGGGTCAGGAAACACCATATATTTT,CASTRTGSGNTIYF
once,TRBJ2-5,-,TRBV18,TGTGCCAGCTCACCGTCCTTACAGAGCCAAGAGACCCAGTACTTC,CASSPSLQSQETQYF
-,TRBJ2-2,-,TRBV3-1/TRBV3-2,TGTGCCAGCAGCTCACGGGGGGCCTACACCGGGGAGCTGTTTTTT,CASSSRGAYTGELFF
-,TRBJ1-1,-,TRBV4-1,TGCGCCAGCAGCGCGACTCGGGGCAGGAGTACTGAAGCTTTCTTT,CASSATRGRSTEAFF
-,TRBJ2-2,TRBD1,TRBV19,TGTGCCAGTAGTCCGACGGGACAGGGGATTGCCGGGGAGCTGTTTTTT,CASSPTGQGIAGELFF
-,TRBJ1-6,TRBD1,TRBV6-5,TGTGCCAGTCGACAGGGGGCTATTTCACCCCTCCACTTT,CASRQGAISPLHF
-,TRBJ1-1,TRBD1,TRBV4-3,TGCGCCAGCAGCGCCCGGACAGGGATCACTGAAGCTTTCTTT,CASSARTGITEAFF
once,TRBJ2-3,TRBD2,TRBV27,TGTGCCAGCAGTTTACGGGCTAGCGGGAGGGCCACAGATACGCAGTATTTT,CASSLRASGRATDTQYF
-,TRBJ2-6,TRBD2,TRBV7-2,TGTGCCAGCAGCCCGCGGGAGGGCCGTCCTGGGGCCAACGTCCTGACTTTC,CASSPREGRPGANVLTF